The sequence of this T cell receptor (beta chain) was determined in a study of blood T cell repertoires in COVID-19. The wider study: Researchers got acute and convalescent COVID-19 samples from the United States, Italy and Spain. T cells, B-cell-depleted T cells, or PBMCs provided the cDNA or gDNA that served as material.

In the study's own analysis: For nucleated cells, counts were estimated from reference gene primer amplification. Sequencing used immunoSEQ multiplex PCR; TCRdb keeps in-frame clones, though not all of them. D and trimming come from the DNA, and the V and J calls and clone size come from that table. The repertoire holds fewer than 150,000 clones, with 70% to 90% as singletons. Unmatched junction bases numbered 0, after V lost 4 bases and J lost 0 bases. CDR1 is SGHRS, CDR2 YFSETQ, per germline. The CDR3 is made up of 14 amino acids. The V call is TRBV5-1, the J call TRBJ2-3, with 9 bases matching TRBD1. The specimen was peripheral blood. The origin of this receptor is a woman in her forties or fifties who had recovered from COVID-19. CDR3 coding DNA: TGCGCCAGCAGCGGGACAGGGAGCACAGATACGCAGTATTTT. It yields the protein CASSGTGSTDTQYF.